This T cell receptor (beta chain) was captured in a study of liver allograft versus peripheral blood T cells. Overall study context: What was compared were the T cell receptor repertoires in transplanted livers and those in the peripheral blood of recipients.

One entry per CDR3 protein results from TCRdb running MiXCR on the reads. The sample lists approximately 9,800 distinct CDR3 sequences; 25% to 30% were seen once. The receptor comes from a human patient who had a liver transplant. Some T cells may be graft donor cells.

The CDR3 loop is CASSFGATDLYEQYF. The CDR3 nucleotides read TGTGCCAGCAGCTTCGGGGCCACCGACTTATACGAGCAGTACTTC. This sequence joins TRBV13 and TRBJ2-7; either TRBD1 or TRBD2 may fit D (5 bases each). The CDR3 runs to 15 residues. Between the trimmed V and J ends, which lost 3 bases and 4 bases, there was a span of 16 bases. Germline V CDR1 and CDR2: PRHDT, FYEKMQ (reference sequence).